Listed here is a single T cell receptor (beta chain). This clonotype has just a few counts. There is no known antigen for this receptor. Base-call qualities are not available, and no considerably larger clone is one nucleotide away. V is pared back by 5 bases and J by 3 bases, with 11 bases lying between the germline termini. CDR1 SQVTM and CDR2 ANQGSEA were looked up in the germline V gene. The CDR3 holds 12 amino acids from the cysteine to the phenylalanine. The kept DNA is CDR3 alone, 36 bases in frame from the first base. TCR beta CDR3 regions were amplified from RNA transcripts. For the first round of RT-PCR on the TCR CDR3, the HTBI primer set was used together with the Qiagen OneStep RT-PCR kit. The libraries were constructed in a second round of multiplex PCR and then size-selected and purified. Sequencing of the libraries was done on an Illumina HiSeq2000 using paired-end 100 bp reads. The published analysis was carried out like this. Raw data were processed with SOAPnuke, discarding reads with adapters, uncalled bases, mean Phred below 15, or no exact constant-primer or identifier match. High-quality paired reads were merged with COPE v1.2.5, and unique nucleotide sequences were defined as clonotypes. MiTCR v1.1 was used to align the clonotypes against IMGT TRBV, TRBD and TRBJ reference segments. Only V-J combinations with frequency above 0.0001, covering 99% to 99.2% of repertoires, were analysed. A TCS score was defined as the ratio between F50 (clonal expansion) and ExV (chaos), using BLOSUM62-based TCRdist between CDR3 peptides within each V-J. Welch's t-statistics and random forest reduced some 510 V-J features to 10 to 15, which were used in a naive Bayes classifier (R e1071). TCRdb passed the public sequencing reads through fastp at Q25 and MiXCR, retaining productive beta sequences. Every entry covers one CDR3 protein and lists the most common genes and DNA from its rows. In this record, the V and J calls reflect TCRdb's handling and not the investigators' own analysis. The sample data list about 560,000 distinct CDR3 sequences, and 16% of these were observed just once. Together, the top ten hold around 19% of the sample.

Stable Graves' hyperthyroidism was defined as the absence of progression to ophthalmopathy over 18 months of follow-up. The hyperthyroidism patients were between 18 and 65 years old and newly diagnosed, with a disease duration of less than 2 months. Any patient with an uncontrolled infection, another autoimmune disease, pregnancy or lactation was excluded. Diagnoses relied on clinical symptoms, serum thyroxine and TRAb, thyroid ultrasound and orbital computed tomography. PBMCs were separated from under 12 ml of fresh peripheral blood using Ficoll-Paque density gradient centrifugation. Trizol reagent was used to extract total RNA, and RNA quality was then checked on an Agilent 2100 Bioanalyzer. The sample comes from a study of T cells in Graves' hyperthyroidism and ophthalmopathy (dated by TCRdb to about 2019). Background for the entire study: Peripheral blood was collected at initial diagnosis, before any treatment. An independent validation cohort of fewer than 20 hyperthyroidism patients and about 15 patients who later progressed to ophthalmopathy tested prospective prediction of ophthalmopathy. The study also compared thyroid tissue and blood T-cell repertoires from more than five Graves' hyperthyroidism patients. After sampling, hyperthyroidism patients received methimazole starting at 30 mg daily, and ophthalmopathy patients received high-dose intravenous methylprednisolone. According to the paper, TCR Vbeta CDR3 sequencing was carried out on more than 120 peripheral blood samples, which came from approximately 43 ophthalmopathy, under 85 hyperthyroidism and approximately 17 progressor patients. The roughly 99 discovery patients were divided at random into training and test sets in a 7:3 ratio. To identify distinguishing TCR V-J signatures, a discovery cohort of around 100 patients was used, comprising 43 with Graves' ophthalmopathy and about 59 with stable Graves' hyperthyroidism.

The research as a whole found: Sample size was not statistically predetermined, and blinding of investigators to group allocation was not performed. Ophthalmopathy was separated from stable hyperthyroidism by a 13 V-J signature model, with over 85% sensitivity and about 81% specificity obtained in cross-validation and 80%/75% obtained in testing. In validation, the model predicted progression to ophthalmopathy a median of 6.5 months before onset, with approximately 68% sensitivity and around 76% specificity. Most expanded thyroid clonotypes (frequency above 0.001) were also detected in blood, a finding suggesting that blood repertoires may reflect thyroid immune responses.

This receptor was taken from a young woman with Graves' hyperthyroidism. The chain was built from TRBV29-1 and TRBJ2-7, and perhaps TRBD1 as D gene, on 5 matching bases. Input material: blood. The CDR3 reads CSVRQNYYEQYF. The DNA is TGCAGCGTTAGACAGAACTACTACGAGCAGTACTTC.